The clone carrying this TCR beta chain was seen a few times. The data derive from a study of blood T cell repertoires in COVID-19. Study background: Samples representing acute and convalescent COVID-19 were sourced from the United States, Italy and Spain. PBMCs, B-cell-depleted T cells, or T cells provided the cDNA or gDNA that made up the material.

Seattle patient enrollment occurred during active infection, with longitudinal follow-up thereafter. Germline lookup yields CDR1 LGHNA and CDR2 YNFKEQ. The CDR3 loop spans 16 amino acids. With 4 bases clipped from V and 1 base from J, the junction kept 7 bases outside the gene matches. Original processing methods: Reference gene primers were amplified, and this amplification served to estimate nucleated cell counts. Data came from immunoSEQ multiplex PCR; TCRdb stores just in-frame clones and leaves some out. V and J calls and clone size are copied from that table; D and trimming were computed from the DNA. The table records some 100,000 clones, over 65% of them present only once.

The sequence was obtained from a man between 65 and 85 years old with COVID-19, enrolled during active disease. Input material: peripheral blood. J is TRBJ2-3 and V is TRBV4-2, with 8 bases fitting TRBD2. The DNA for the CDR3 is TGTGCCAGCAGCCCAAATAGCGGGATTGGCACAGATACGCAGTATTTT. Its protein is CASSPNSGIGTDTQYF.